Listed here is a single TCR beta chain. Its antigen specificity is not known. No quality values exist for individual bases; no much larger clone is one base distant. TCRbeta CDR3 regions were amplified from genomic DNA using the immunoSEQ Assay, a bias-controlled multiplex PCR. Per the authors' processing: The number of nucleated cells in each sample was estimated from the amplification of reference gene primers within the assay. To quantify the absolute abundance of each unique TCRbeta CDR3 rearrangement, sequence reads were collapsed and filtered. For each sample, productive Simpson clonality was calculated as the square root of Simpson's diversity index across productive rearrangements. TCRdb carries this immuneACCESS record with in-frame sequences only. Its versions omit some clonotypes, under half of them owing to an unresolved V gene in the studies checked, with the rest unexplained. D and trimming were read from the DNA, whereas the V and J calls and clone size are those reported in that table. This sample gives around 250,000 clones in total; 80% to 90% of them show up just once. 1.9% of the sample goes to the ten largest clones.

Trimming takes 7 bases off V and 1 base off J; junction bases not matched to a gene: 6. Its CDR3 holds 14 amino acids, cysteine through phenylalanine. The CDR3 DNA has 42 bases and is translated from base 1. CDR1 MNHEY and CDR2 SVGAGI were looked up in the germline V gene. In the prospective study, participants were about 18 to 100 years old, resided in fewer than 25 geographic areas of the United States, and were enrolled through a virtual design. To assign participants to cohorts, the prospective study relied on clinical history that participants themselves reported in a screening survey and a study questionnaire. ImmuneRACE Cohort 3 recovered participants were defined by two consecutive negative NP/OP PCR tests, healthcare professional clearance, or symptom resolution. In the prospective study, whole blood, serum and a nasopharyngeal or oropharyngeal swab were collected from each participant by mobile phlebotomists. Additional blood draws and questionnaires over a 2-month period could optionally be provided by prospective study participants. Blood samples from the prospective study were shipped frozen or at room temperature prior to DNA extraction.

This sample stems from a study of blood T cell repertoires in COVID-19 (dated by TCRdb to the early 2020s). Regarding the study in general: Samples from collaborators originated in the United States, Italy and Spain and spanned both the acute and convalescent phases of COVID-19. The prospective study material was composed of cDNA or gDNA derived from T cells, B-cell-depleted T cells, or PBMCs. Subjects who had been exposed to COVID-19, were actively infected with it, or had recovered from it provided the deeply sampled blood TCRbeta repertoires that made up the dataset. The repertoires were made available in a free public database intended to serve as a resource for research on the immune response to SARS-CoV-2. The samples were drawn from two sources: the first 160 participants of the ongoing ImmuneRACE study, and 1,200 or so subjects contributed by 6 global collaborators. Nearly every sample came with metadata listing a de-identified subject ID, COVID-19 status, age in years and sex. Where available, HLA class I and class II types were obtained from metadata supplied by the sample provider rather than from assay-based typing.

Findings and caveats that apply to the study as a whole: How much clinical and demographic metadata was included differed by source and by participant, and the metadata was provided uncurated.

The chain links TRBV6-5 with TRBJ1-1, and 7 bases in between align with TRBD1. The sequence derives from a woman aged 50 to 60 who had recovered from COVID-19. The sequencing sample was made of PBMCs or T cells enriched from blood (not recorded which). The nucleotide sequence reads as follows: TGTGCCAGCATCCGAAACAGGGGGAACACTGAAGCTTTCTTT. Its translation is CASIRNRGNTEAFF.